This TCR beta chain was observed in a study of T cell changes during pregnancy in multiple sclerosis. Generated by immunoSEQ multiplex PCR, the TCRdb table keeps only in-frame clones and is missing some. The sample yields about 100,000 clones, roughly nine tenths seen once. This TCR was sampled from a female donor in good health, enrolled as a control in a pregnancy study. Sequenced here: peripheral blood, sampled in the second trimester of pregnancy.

The CDR3 loop reads CASSLKAYEQYF. CDR3 coding DNA: TGTGCCAGCAGTTTAAAAGCATACGAGCAGTACTTC. V usage is TRBV28 and J usage is TRBJ2-7; D is undetermined. Germline V gene sequence: CDR1 MDHEN, CDR2 SYDVKM. Trimming cost V 2 bases and J 4 bases, with 6 bases left between them. There are 12 residues in the CDR3.